This T cell receptor (beta chain) was retrieved from a study of tumor-infiltrating lymphocytes in oesophageal squamous cell carcinoma. TCRdb reanalysed the PCR reads using MiXCR and keeps one entry per CDR3 protein. This sample has roughly 17,000 distinct CDR3 sequences, with roughly 50% found just once. The CDR3 extends over 14 amino acids. The germline V gene has CDR1 SGHVS and CDR2 FQNEAQ. V lost 5 bases to trimming and J lost 1 base, with 12 bases between them. This clonotype was counted between two and nine times. This chain uses TRBV7-8 with TRBJ2-7; D unclear. This receptor was identified in a female donor with esophageal squamous cell carcinoma. Source material: normal esophageal tissue next to the tumor. This chain's CDR3 is CASSPRDNSYEQYF. As DNA, the CDR3 is TGTGCCAGCAGCCCACGTGACAATTCCTACGAGCAGTACTTC. Full variable domain (missing parts from reference TRBV7-8 and TRBJ2-7): GAGVSQSPRYKVAKRGQDVALRCDPISGHVSLFWYQQALGQGPEFLTYFQNEAQLDKSGLPSDRFFAERPEGSVSTLKIQRTQQEDSAVYLCASSPRDNSYEQYFGPGTRLTVT.